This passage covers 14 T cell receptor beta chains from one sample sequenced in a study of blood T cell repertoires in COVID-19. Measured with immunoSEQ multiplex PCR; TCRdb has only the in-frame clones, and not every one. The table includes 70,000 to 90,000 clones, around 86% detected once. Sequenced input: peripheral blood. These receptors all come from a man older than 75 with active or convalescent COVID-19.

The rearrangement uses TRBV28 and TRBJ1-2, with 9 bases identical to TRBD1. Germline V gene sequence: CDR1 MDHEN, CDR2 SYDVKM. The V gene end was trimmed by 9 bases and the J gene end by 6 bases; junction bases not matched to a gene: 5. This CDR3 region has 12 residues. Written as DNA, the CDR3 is TGTGCCAGTTCGGGACAGGGACATGGCTACACCTTC. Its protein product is CASSGQGHGYTF.

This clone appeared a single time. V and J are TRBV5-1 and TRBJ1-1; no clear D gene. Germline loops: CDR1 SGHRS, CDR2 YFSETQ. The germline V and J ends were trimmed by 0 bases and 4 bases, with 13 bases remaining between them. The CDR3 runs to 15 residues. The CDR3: CASSLEIQEGTEAFF. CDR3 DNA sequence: TGCGCCAGCAGCTTGGAGATTCAGGAGGGCACTGAAGCTTTCTTT.

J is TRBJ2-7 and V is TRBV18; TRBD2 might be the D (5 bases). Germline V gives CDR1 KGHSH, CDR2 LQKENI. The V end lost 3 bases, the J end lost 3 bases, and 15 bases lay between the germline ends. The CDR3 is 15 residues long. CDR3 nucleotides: TGTGCCAGCTCACCGGCCCGGACCGGGAACTACGAGCAGTACGTC. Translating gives CASSPARTGNYEQYV.

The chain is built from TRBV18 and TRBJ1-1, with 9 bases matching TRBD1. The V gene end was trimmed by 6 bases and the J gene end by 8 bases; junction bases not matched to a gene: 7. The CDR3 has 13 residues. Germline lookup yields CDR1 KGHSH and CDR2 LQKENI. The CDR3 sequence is CASSPDRGREAFF. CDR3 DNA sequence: TGTGCCAGCTCGCCGGACAGGGGCAGAGAAGCTTTCTTT.

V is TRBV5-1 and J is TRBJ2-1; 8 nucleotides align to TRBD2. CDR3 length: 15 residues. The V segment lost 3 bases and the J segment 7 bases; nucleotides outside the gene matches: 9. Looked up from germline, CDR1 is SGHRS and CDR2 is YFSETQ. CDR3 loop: CASSWIGAGGNEQFF. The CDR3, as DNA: TGCGCCAGCAGCTGGATCGGTGCGGGAGGTAATGAGCAGTTCTTC.

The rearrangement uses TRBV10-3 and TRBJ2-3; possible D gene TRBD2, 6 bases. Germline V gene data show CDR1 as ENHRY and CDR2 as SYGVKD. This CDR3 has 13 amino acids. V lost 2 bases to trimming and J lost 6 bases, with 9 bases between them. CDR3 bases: TGTGCCATCAGTGAGACTAGCTCGGATACGCAGTATTTT. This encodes CAISETSSDTQYF.

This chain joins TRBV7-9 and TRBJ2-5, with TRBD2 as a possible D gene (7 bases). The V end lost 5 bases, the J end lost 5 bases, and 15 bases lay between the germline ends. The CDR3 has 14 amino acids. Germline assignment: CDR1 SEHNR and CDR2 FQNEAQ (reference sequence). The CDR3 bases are TGTGCCAGCAGCGTCGGCTGGGGGGGCGAGACCCAGTACTTC. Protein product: CASSVGWGGETQYF.

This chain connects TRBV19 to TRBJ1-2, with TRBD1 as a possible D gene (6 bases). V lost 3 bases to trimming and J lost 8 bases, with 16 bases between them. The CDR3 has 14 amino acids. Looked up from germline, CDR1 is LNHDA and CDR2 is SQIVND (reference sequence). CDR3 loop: CASSILPGEGGYTF. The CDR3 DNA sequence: TGTGCCAGTAGTATCTTGCCAGGGGAAGGAGGCTACACCTTC.

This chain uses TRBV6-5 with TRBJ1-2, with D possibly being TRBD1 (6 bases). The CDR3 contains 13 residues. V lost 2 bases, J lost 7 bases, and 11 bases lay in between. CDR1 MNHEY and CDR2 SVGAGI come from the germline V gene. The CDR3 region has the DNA TGTGCCAGCAGTTACACGAACAGGGTTGGCTACACCTTC. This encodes CASSYTNRVGYTF.

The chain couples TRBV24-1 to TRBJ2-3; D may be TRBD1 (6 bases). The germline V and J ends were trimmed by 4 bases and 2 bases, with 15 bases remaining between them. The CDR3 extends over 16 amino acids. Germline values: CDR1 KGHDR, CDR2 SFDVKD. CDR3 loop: CATSEVDRSHTDTQYF. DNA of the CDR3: TGTGCCACCAGTGAGGTAGACAGGAGCCACACAGATACGCAGTATTTT.

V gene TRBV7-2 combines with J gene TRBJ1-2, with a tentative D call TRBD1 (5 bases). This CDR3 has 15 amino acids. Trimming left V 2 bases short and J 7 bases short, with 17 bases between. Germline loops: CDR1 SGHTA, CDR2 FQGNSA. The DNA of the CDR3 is TGTGCCAGCAGCTTAAGCGTATCGAAGGGGTCTGGCTACACCTTC. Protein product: CASSLSVSKGSGYTF.

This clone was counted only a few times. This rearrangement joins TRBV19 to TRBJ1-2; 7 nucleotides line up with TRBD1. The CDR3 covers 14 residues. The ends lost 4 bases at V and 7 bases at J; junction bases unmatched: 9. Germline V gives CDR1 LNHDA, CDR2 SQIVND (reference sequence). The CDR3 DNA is TGTGCCAGTAGTACCACGAACAGGGGCCGTGGCTACACCTTC. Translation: CASSTTNRGRGYTF.

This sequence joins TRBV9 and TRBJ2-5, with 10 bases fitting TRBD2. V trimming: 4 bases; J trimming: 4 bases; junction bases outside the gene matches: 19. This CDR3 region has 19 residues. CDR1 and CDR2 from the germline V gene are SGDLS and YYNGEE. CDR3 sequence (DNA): TGTGCCAGCAGCCCCCACGAGCTAAGATTAGCGGGAGGTTTAGAGACCCAGTACTTC. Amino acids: CASSPHELRLAGGLETQYF. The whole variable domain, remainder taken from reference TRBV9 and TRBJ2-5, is DSGVTQTPKHLITATGQRVTLRCSPRSGDLSVYWYQQSLDQGLQFLIQYYNGEERAKGNILERFSAQQFPDLHSELNLSSLELGDSALYFCASSPHELRLAGGLETQYFGPGTRLLVL.

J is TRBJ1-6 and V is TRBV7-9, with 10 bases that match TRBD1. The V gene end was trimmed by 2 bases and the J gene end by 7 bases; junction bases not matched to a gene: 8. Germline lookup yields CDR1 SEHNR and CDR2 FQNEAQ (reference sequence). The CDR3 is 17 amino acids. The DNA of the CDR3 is TGTGCCAGCAGCTTACTTTCCCCGGGACAGGGGAATTCACCCCTCCACTTT. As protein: CASSLLSPGQGNSPLHF.